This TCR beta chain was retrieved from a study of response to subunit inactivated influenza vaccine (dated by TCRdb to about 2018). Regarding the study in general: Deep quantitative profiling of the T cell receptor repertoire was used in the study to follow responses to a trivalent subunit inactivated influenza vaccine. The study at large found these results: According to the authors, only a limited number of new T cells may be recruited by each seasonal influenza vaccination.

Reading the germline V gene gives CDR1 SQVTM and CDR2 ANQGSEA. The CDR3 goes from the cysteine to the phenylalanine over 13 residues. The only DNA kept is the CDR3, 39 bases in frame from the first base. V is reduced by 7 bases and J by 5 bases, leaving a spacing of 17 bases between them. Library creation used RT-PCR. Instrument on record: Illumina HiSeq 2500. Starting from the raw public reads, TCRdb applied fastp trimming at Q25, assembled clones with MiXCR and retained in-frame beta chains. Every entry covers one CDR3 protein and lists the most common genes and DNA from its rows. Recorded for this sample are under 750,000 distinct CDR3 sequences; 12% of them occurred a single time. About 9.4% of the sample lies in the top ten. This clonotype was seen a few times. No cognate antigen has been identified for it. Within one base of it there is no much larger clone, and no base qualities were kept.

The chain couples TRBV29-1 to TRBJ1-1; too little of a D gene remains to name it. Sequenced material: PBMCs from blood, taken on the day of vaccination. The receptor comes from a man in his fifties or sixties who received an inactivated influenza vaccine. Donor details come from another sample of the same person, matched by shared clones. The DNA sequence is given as TGCAGCGCGGGCCGGGAAATTGGGACTGAAGCTTTCTTT. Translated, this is CSAGREIGTEAFF.